This T cell receptor beta chain was sequenced during a study of blood T cells in healthy people across ages (dated by TCRdb to about 2015). Looking at the study overall: In model experiments, roughly one uniquely barcoded TCR beta cDNA molecule per two T cells was captured by template switching. To track age-related changes in TCR beta repertoire diversity, the study relied on deep sequencing normalized with unique cDNA molecular identifiers. Donors were grouped into four age groups: young (average approximately 16 years), middle-aged (around 39), aged (around 62) and long-lived (approximately 75). Using the same blood draw, the study looked at two additional independent replicas of 1 million unique cDNA reads for two donors, one aged 18 to 30 and the other aged 80 or older. To avoid experimental bias, donors of different ages were spread randomly across the sequencing lanes.

Donors were about 36 systemically healthy Caucasian individuals from Russia aged roughly 6 to 90 years. Each donor gave about 10 milliliters of peripheral blood, drawn into EDTA-treated Vacutainer tubes. PBMCs were isolated by Ficoll-Paque density-gradient centrifugation, with at least 6.5 million obtained per sample. Trizol reagent was used to extract total RNA from the PBMCs, yielding at least 5 micrograms per sample. For every donor, flow cytometry on a PBMC aliquot measured the percentage of naive CD45RAhigh/CD27high T cells. CDR1 and CDR2, looked up from the germline V gene (reference sequence), are DFQATT and SNEGSKA. Germline trimming amounts to 6 bases on V and 3 bases on J, with 9 as the count of junction bases outside the gene matches. The CDR3, cysteine through phenylalanine, is 16 amino acids long. Only the CDR3 DNA stays, 48 bases, in frame from base 1. Library preparation was by 5' RACE. The reads were generated on an Illumina HiSeq 2500. A second roughly 6 to 11 cycle PCR used a sample-barcoded 5' primer and a J-beta primer mix. A template-switch 5' adaptor carrying 12 random nucleotides introduced a unique molecular identifier onto each TCR beta cDNA molecule. Each sample yielded at least 2.5 million CDR3-containing paired-end reads. First-strand cDNA synthesis was performed from all RNA using the Mint cDNA synthesis kit, with priming by a TRBC-specific oligonucleotide. All cDNA was treated with uracil-DNA glycosylase and then went through a first 18-cycle PCR with the universal primers M1SS and BC2_uni_R. Per the authors' processing: Normalization of each sample was performed by random selection of 1 million high-quality reads, each carrying a distinct molecular identifier. Instead of being binned into consensus sequences, reads that shared molecular identifiers were thrown out. MiTCR, set to a Q25 quality threshold and the strictest error-elimination algorithm, was used for CDR3 identification, clonotype clustering and error correction. A nonparametric unseen species model with Euler transformation was used to estimate a lower bound on total TCR beta diversity. The public reads were reanalyzed by TCRdb: fastp trimming at Q25, MiXCR alignment, in-frame beta chains only. Here each entry gathers all rows of one CDR3 protein and keeps the most common genes and DNA. In this record, the V and J calls reflect TCRdb's handling and not the investigators' own analysis. This sample gives over 950,000 distinct CDR3 sequences in total; just over 50% of them show up just once. Of the sample, about a fifth is held by the ten largest clones.

Overall results and qualifications from the work: Since profiling was done on bulk unsorted PBMCs, naive and antigen-experienced compartments could not be conclusively compared. Because donor CMV infection status was unknown, age-related changes in expanded clonotypes were potentially confounded. The percentage of naive T cells measured by flow cytometry correlated strongly with observed TCR beta diversity. Compared with the aged group, more naive CD4+ T cells, fewer expanded clones and increased TCR diversity were shown by the long-lived group, suggesting age selection. Observed TCR beta diversity per million T cells fell roughly linearly with age, and a significant reduction was already apparent by age roughly 40. Estimates of total diversity based on one million sequenced T cells were considered lower bounds and underestimates.

This clonotype turned up a few times. Its antigen is currently not known. Within one base of it there is no much larger clone, and no base qualities were kept. The sequence was collected from a woman aged 55-69 years in good health. The chain was built from TRBV20-1 and TRBJ2-1; TRBD2 lines up with 12 middle nucleotides. Material for sequencing was blood. The CDR3 in this case is CSANHGLAGSYNEQFF. The sequenced DNA is TGCAGTGCCAACCATGGACTAGCGGGGAGCTACAATGAGCAGTTCTTC.